These T cell receptor beta chains were read from a single sample in a study of cytomegalovirus exposure and HLA in healthy donors. TCRdb keeps only in-frame clones here, not all; method: immunoSEQ multiplex PCR. The table has about 160,000 clones, nearly 90% seen once. The sample comprised PBMCs. Receptors were obtained from a man younger than 35 in good health and CMV-seropositive. Each CDR3 is given with its conserved first and last residue. Each record gives: clone size, J gene, V gene, D gene, CDR3 protein, CDR3 DNA. A D gene is named only where the DNA matches it firmly. Clone size is shown for a subset of rows, as once, few, many or a class of expanded clone.

abundance: .
j_gene: TRBJ2-7
v_gene: TRBV5-1
d_gene: TRBD1
CDR3aa: CASSLGQGSYEQYF
CDR3nt: TGCGCCAGCAGCTTGGGACAGGGGTCCTACGAGCAGTACTTC

abundance: .
j_gene: TRBJ2-7
v_gene: TRBV10-3
d_gene: TRBD1
CDR3aa: CAIRGLGTAAYEQYF
CDR3nt: TGTGCCATCCGCGGTCTTGGGACAGCAGCCTACGAGCAGTACTTC

abundance: .
j_gene: TRBJ2-3
v_gene: TRBV5-1
d_gene: .
CDR3aa: CASSLSSGTDTQYF
CDR3nt: TGCGCCAGCAGCTTGAGTAGCGGCACAGATACGCAGTATTTT

abundance: few
j_gene: TRBJ1-1
v_gene: TRBV18
d_gene: TRBD1
CDR3aa: CASSPSTGVNTEAFF
CDR3nt: TGTGCCAGCTCACCTTCGACAGGGGTCAACACTGAAGCTTTCTTT

abundance: .
j_gene: TRBJ2-5
v_gene: TRBV5-1
d_gene: TRBD1
CDR3aa: CASSNPGQVRETQYF
CDR3nt: TGCGCCAGCAGCAACCCGGGACAGGTTAGAGAGACCCAGTACTTC

abundance: .
j_gene: TRBJ1-5
v_gene: TRBV6-1
d_gene: .
CDR3aa: CASRTGRQPQHF
CDR3nt: TGTGCCAGCCGTACAGGGCGCCAGCCCCAGCATTTT

abundance: .
j_gene: TRBJ2-1
v_gene: TRBV27
d_gene: TRBD2
CDR3aa: CASSQKGLAGVAYNEQFF
CDR3nt: TGTGCCAGCAGTCAAAAAGGACTAGCGGGAGTTGCGTACAATGAGCAGTTCTTC

abundance: .
j_gene: TRBJ2-3
v_gene: TRBV7-6
d_gene: .
CDR3aa: CASRQGRPTSTDTQYF
CDR3nt: TGTGCCAGCAGGCAGGGAAGACCCACTAGCACAGATACGCAGTATTTT

abundance: .
j_gene: TRBJ2-2
v_gene: TRBV11-3
d_gene: .
CDR3aa: CASSLQEFTYNTGELFF
CDR3nt: TGTGCCAGCAGCTTACAAGAATTCACCTATAACACCGGGGAGCTGTTTTTT

abundance: .
j_gene: TRBJ2-2
v_gene: TRBV19
d_gene: .
CDR3aa: CAGGSSGELFF
CDR3nt: TGTGCCGGAGGGAGCAGCGGGGAGCTGTTTTTT

abundance: .
j_gene: TRBJ1-1
v_gene: TRBV7-9
d_gene: .
CDR3aa: CASTLDLRTEAFF
CDR3nt: TGTGCCAGCACCCTCGACCTGAGGACTGAAGCTTTCTTT

abundance: .
j_gene: TRBJ2-7
v_gene: TRBV6-1
d_gene: TRBD1
CDR3aa: CASRGTPGQGYEQYF
CDR3nt: TGTGCCAGCAGGGGTACACCGGGACAGGGATACGAGCAGTACTTC

abundance: few
j_gene: TRBJ2-5
v_gene: TRBV25-1
d_gene: TRBD1
CDR3aa: CASSQGTGRQETQYF
CDR3nt: TGTGCCAGCAGTCAAGGGACAGGCCGACAAGAGACCCAGTACTTC

abundance: .
j_gene: TRBJ2-1
v_gene: TRBV19
d_gene: TRBD2
CDR3aa: CASSNGRNYNEQFF
CDR3nt: TGTGCCAGTAGTAACGGGAGGAACTACAATGAGCAGTTCTTC

abundance: .
j_gene: TRBJ2-7
v_gene: TRBV19
d_gene: .
CDR3aa: CASSMVANVYEQYF
CDR3nt: TGTGCCAGTAGTATGGTAGCGAACGTCTACGAGCAGTACTTC